This T cell receptor (beta chain) was recovered during a study of blood T cell repertoires in COVID-19. Assay used: immunoSEQ multiplex PCR; TCRdb lists only in-frame clones, some missing. The table lists 450,000 to 600,000 clones, around 90% of them singletons, with 0.65% to 0.9% in the top ten. The age range of participants was 18 to 89 years, with residence in under 30 US areas. Assignment of participants to cohorts was predicated upon participant-reported clinical history. The recovered donors of Cohort 3 showed two negative PCRs, clearance, or symptom resolution. CDR3 length equals 15 residues. Germline values: CDR1 MNHEY, CDR2 SVGAGI. The V and J ends lost 5 bases and 1 base respectively, with 12 bases between them. This clone has just one count.

The sequenced sample consisted of PBMCs or T cells enriched from blood (not recorded which). The TCR was taken from a woman aged 18-29 years who had recovered from COVID-19. The rearrangement uses TRBV6-5 and TRBJ1-5, with D possibly TRBD1 on 6 matching bases. CDR3: CASSPGEWSNQPQHF. In nucleotides, the CDR3 is TGTGCCAGCAGTCCAGGGGAATGGAGCAATCAGCCCCAGCATTTT.